This T cell receptor beta chain was observed in a study of cytomegalovirus exposure and HLA in healthy donors. Concerning this clone itself: Antigen specificity is unknown.

PCR amplification relied on 60 Vbeta primers (plus 13 Jbeta primers). Measured with immunoSEQ multiplex PCR; TCRdb has only the in-frame clones, and not every one. The sample consists of tens of thousands of clones, more than 70% of them appearing once. Findings of the study overall: Researchers catalogued approximately 170 TCR beta chains as cytomegalovirus-associated.

The CDR3 is 18 residues long. V trimming: 3 bases; J trimming: 4 bases; junction bases outside the gene matches: 14. CDR1 and CDR2 (germline): SGHTA, FQGNSA. The gene calls are TRBV7-2 and TRBJ2-7, with 11 nucleotides matching TRBD2. Sequencing was done on a sample of PBMCs. The TCR sequence derives from a male donor in good health and CMV-seropositive. The CDR3 loop reads CASSFLGSGRVLSYEQYF. The DNA of the CDR3 is TGTGCCAGCAGCTTCCTGGGTAGCGGGAGGGTGCTTTCTTACGAGCAGTACTTC.